This T cell receptor beta chain comes out of a study of cytomegalovirus exposure and HLA in healthy donors. Overall study results and limits: TCR sequences were mostly rare, though some public TCRs occurred in many donors. The study designated over 150 TCR beta chains cytomegalovirus-associated.

This CDR3 has 14 residues. The germline CDR1 and CDR2 sequences are LNHDA and SQIVND (reference sequence). V shed 5 bases and J shed 3 bases, with 11 bases lying between them. Method: immunoSEQ multiplex PCR; TCRdb's copy keeps in-frame clones and lacks some. The table records some 43,000 clones, around nine tenths of them present only once. A remark on this clone: The antigen remains unidentified.

This rearrangement joins TRBV19 to TRBJ1-5, with D unresolved. This clonotype originated in a man aged 18 to 35 in good health and CMV-seronegative. The sample consisted of PBMCs. CDR3 DNA: TGTGCCAGTAGTGCCTCGGGTTACAATCAGCCCCAGCATTTT. Its translation: CASSASGYNQPQHF. Based on the CDR3 plus reference TRBV19 and TRBJ1-5, the full variable domain is DGGITQSPKYLFRKEGQNVTLSCEQNLNHDAMYWYRQDPGQGLRLIYYSQIVNDFQKGDIAEGYSVSREKKESFPLTVTSAQKNPTAFYLCASSASGYNQPQHFGDGTRLSIL.